The source of this T cell receptor beta chain is a study of blood T cell repertoires in COVID-19. Germline CDR1 reads MNHEY; CDR2 reads SMNVEV (reference sequence). Trimming took 5 bases from V and 3 from J; bases not matched to a gene: 3. The CDR3 totals 15 residues. Only in-frame clones appear in the TCRdb table, and some are missing; sequencing was by immunoSEQ multiplex PCR. In the table there are about 290,000 clones, roughly 88% of which are singletons. The origin of this receptor is a woman under 40 with active or convalescent COVID-19. The sample comprised peripheral blood. The chain has TRBV27 and TRBJ2-7; 14 nucleotides line up with TRBD2. The CDR3 reads CASSPGTSGGYEQYF. The CDR3 bases are TGTGCCAGCAGTCCTGGGACTAGCGGGGGCTACGAGCAGTACTTC.